Listed below are T cell receptor beta chains from one sample, sequenced in a study of TIL therapy for anti-PD-1-resistant metastatic lung cancer. The repertoire was sequenced with immunoSEQ multiplex PCR; TCRdb's copy has only in-frame clones and lacks some. This table has under 100,000 clones, roughly 65% appearing once. The sample was tumor tissue, taken at baseline. Receptors were obtained from a person between 30 and 80 years old with non-small cell lung cancer. The CDR3 runs from the conserved cysteine through the conserved F or W. D genes are given only for firm matches. Rows may omit the clone size; those that give it use once, few, many or a size class.

J: TRBJ2-5; size: NA; D: NA; V: TRBV10-1; DNA: TGCGCCAGCAGTGAGTCGCTTGGGTACCAAGAGACCCAGTACTTC; CDR3: CASSESLGYQETQYF
J: TRBJ2-3; size: NA; D: TRBD2; V: TRBV7-8; DNA: TGTGCCAGCAGCCCAGGGACTAGCGGGAGGACCTTCACAGATACGCAGTATTTT; CDR3: CASSPGTSGRTFTDTQYF
J: TRBJ1-5; size: NA; D: NA; V: TRBV9; DNA: TGTGCCAGCAGCTCCTCGGGGGATCAGCCCCAGCATTTT; CDR3: CASSSSGDQPQHF
J: TRBJ2-7; size: NA; D: TRBD1; V: TRBV7-2; DNA: TGTGCCAGCAGCTGGGGACAGAATTACGAGCAGTACTTC; CDR3: CASSWGQNYEQYF
J: TRBJ2-7; size: NA; D: NA; V: TRBV6-5; DNA: TGTGCCAGCAGCTACCATGAGCGGCCCTACGAGCAGTACTTC; CDR3: CASSYHERPYEQYF
J: TRBJ1-6; size: NA; D: NA; V: TRBV28; DNA: TGTGCCAGCAGTTTTGAAGATAGGCCTTCACCCCTCCACTTT; CDR3: CASSFEDRPSPLHF
J: TRBJ2-3; size: few; D: NA; V: TRBV7-7; DNA: TGTGCCAGCAGCCGGGGGATGGCGCCGACAGATACGCAGTATTTT; CDR3: CASSRGMAPTDTQYF
J: TRBJ2-7; size: NA; D: NA; V: TRBV7-6; DNA: TGTGCCAGCAGTTCGACTCCTCAGGGGTTCTACGAGCAGTACTTC; CDR3: CASSSTPQGFYEQYF
J: TRBJ2-3; size: NA; D: NA; V: TRBV5-1; DNA: TGCGCCAGCAGCCCGCCACTAGGGGATACGCAGTATTTT; CDR3: CASSPPLGDTQYF
J: TRBJ2-7; size: NA; D: NA; V: TRBV6-5; DNA: TGTGCCAGCAGTACCGGGGCCTACGAGCAGTACTTC; CDR3: CASSTGAYEQYF
J: TRBJ2-1; size: once; D: NA; V: TRBV14; DNA: TGTGCCAGCAGCCAAGTTCGACTAGGCTTTGGTGGCAATGAGCAGTTCTTC; CDR3: CASSQVRLGFGGNEQFF
J: TRBJ2-2; size: NA; D: NA; V: TRBV7-2; DNA: TGTGCCAGCAGCTTAGTACCCAAGACCGGGGAGCTGTTTTTT; CDR3: CASSLVPKTGELFF
J: TRBJ2-5; size: NA; D: TRBD2; V: TRBV7-2; DNA: TGTGCCAGCAGCACCGCAGCGGGGTATCAAGAGACCCAGTACTTC; CDR3: CASSTAAGYQETQYF
J: TRBJ1-6; size: NA; D: NA; V: TRBV12-3/TRBV12-4; DNA: TGTGCCAGCCTACCCACGGGGGGACCCCTCCACTTT; CDR3: CASLPTGGPLHF
J: TRBJ1-6; size: few; D: TRBD1; V: TRBV6-2/TRBV6-3; DNA: TGTGCCAGCAGTTACCCTAACGAGGGGGCGCGGGGATCACCCCTCCACTTT; CDR3: CASSYPNEGARGSPLHF
J: TRBJ2-7; size: few; D: NA; V: TRBV6-2/TRBV6-3; DNA: TGTGCCAGCAGTCCCTTGGACAGCGAGAGGAGCCACGAGCAGTACTTC; CDR3: CASSPLDSERSHEQYF
J: TRBJ2-3; size: many; D: NA; V: TRBV30; DNA: TGTGCCTGGCTGGCAGGGACAGATACGCAGTATTTT; CDR3: CAWLAGTDTQYF
J: TRBJ2-7; size: NA; D: NA; V: TRBV5-6; DNA: TGTGCCAGCAGCTCGTGGCCAGGGGTCTACGAGCAGTACTTC; CDR3: CASSSWPGVYEQYF
J: TRBJ1-6; size: NA; D: NA; V: TRBV7-2; DNA: TGTGCCAGCAGCTTAGGGATCTCACCCCTCCACTTT; CDR3: CASSLGISPLHF
J: TRBJ2-3; size: NA; D: TRBD2; V: TRBV27; DNA: TGTGCCAGCAGTTTCCGTGGACCGGGGGGTACGCAGTATTTT; CDR3: CASSFRGPGGTQYF
J: TRBJ2-5; size: NA; D: TRBD2; V: TRBV7-9; DNA: TGTGCCAGCAGCCAGATGGGACTAGCGGGGGAGACCCAGTACTTC; CDR3: CASSQMGLAGETQYF
J: TRBJ2-5; size: few; D: NA; V: TRBV4-2; DNA: TGTGCCAGCAGCCCTAAGAACACTAGAGGTCGAGAGACCCAGTACTTC; CDR3: CASSPKNTRGRETQYF
J: TRBJ1-1; size: NA; D: NA; V: TRBV6-1; DNA: TGTGCCAGCAGTGACCCAAACCGGGACCTTTCCTCCACTGAAGCTTTCTTT; CDR3: CASSDPNRDLSSTEAFF
J: TRBJ2-7; size: NA; D: NA; V: TRBV27; DNA: TGTGCCAGCAGTTTCGGCGCTTTCTCCTACGAGCAGTACTTC; CDR3: CASSFGAFSYEQYF
J: TRBJ2-1; size: few; D: TRBD2; V: TRBV3-1/TRBV3-2; DNA: TGTGCCAGCTCAATCTTCGGGGGGGATGAGCAGTTCTTC; CDR3: CASSIFGGDEQFF
J: TRBJ1-1; size: NA; D: TRBD1; V: TRBV4-2; DNA: TGTGCCAGCAGCCCGGCCGGGGACAGGGGGAAGAACACTGAAGCTTTCTTT; CDR3: CASSPAGDRGKNTEAFF
J: TRBJ2-7; size: NA; D: TRBD2; V: TRBV3-1/TRBV3-2; DNA: TGTGCCAGCAGCCAAGATCTAGCGGGAGCGTACTCCTACGAGCAGTACTTC; CDR3: CASSQDLAGAYSYEQYF